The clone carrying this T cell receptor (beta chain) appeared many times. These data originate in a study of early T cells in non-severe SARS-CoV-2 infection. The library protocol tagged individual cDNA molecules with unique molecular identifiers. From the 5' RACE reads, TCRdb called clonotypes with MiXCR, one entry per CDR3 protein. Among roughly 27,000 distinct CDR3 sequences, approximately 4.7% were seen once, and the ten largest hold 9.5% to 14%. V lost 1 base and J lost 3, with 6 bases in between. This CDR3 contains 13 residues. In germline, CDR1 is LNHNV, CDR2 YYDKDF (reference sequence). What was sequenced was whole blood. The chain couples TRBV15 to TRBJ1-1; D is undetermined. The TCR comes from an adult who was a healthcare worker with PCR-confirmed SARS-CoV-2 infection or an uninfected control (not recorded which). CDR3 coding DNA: TGTGCCACCAGCAGAGGTTACGACACTGAAGCTTTCTTT. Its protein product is CATSRGYDTEAFF.